This is a list of T cell receptor beta chains from one sample in a study of blood T cell repertoires in COVID-19. Method: immunoSEQ multiplex PCR; TCRdb's copy keeps in-frame clones and lacks some. The profile shows fewer than 250,000 clones, roughly four fifths of them singletons. The specimen was peripheral blood. The source is a woman aged 45-65 years with active or convalescent COVID-19. Both conserved end residues are part of each CDR3. D genes are given only for firm matches. Size is stated for part of the rows, as once, few or many counts, or as a class when the clone is expanded.

>TRBV4-2|-|TRBD1|TRBJ2-2
TGTGCCAGCAGCCAAGGTACAGGGGTCGAGGGGGAGCTGTTTTTT
CASSQGTGVEGELFF
>TRBV6-6|-|TRBD1|TRBJ2-1
TGTGCCAGCAGCAGCTCCGGTGGGACAGGGTACTTCGGAACCAATAATGAGCAGTTCTTC
CASSSSGGTGYFGTNNEQFF
>TRBV5-1|-|-|TRBJ2-3
TGCGCCAGCAGCTTGATAGGCGGGATCACAGATACGCAGTATTTT
CASSLIGGITDTQYF
>TRBV10-3|-|-|TRBJ1-1
TGTGCCATCAGTGGGTATTCAGGGAGGACTGAAGCTTTCTTT
CAISGYSGRTEAFF
>TRBV9|-|-|TRBJ1-1
TGTGCCAGCAGAGGAGGTGGTGAAGCTTTCTTT
CASRGGGEAFF
>TRBV23-1|once|TRBD1|TRBJ2-2
TGCGCCAGCAGCCGGACAGGTCACACCGGGGAGCTGTTTTTT
CASSRTGHTGELFF
>TRBV19|-|TRBD2|TRBJ2-1
TGTGCCAGTAGCACAACTAGCGGGAGTACCGATGAGCAGTTCTTC
CASSTTSGSTDEQFF
>TRBV19|-|TRBD1|TRBJ1-2
TGTGCCAGTCAGGGGCAGGGGGCCAACTATGGCTACACCTTC
CASQGQGANYGYTF
>TRBV7-9|-|-|TRBJ2-7
TGTGCCAGCAGCCGTTCCACTGGGGGGTTCTCCTACGAGCAGTACTTC
CASSRSTGGFSYEQYF
>TRBV19|-|-|TRBJ1-5
TGTGCCAGTAGTACAGGACAGAGTAGCAATCAGCCCCAGCATTTT
CASSTGQSSNQPQHF
>TRBV7-9|-|-|TRBJ1-2
TGTGCCAGCAGCTTAACAGGAAGCTACACCTTC
CASSLTGSYTF
>TRBV3-1/TRBV3-2|-|TRBD1|TRBJ1-1
TGTGCCAGCAGCCACTATACAGGGGACACTGAAGCTTTCTTT
CASSHYTGDTEAFF
>TRBV19|-|TRBD1|TRBJ1-5
TGTGCCAGTACCCCGACAGGGGGTCGGAATCAGCCCCAGCATTTT
CASTPTGGRNQPQHF
>TRBV18|-|-|TRBJ1-5
TGTGCCAGCTCATCTGTTAGCGAGCCCCAGCATTTT
CASSSVSEPQHF
>TRBV5-4|-|TRBD2|TRBJ2-5
TGTGCCAGCAGCGGGGGACTAGCGGGAGTTGGTGAGACCCAGTACTTC
CASSGGLAGVGETQYF
>TRBV7-9|few|TRBD1|TRBJ1-5
TGTGCCAGCAGCTTAAGTGGGACAGGGGACCAGCCCCAGCATTTT
CASSLSGTGDQPQHF
>TRBV6-5|few|-|TRBJ1-1
TGTGCCAGCAGCCACCGAGGGAGCACTGAAGCTTTCTTT
CASSHRGSTEAFF
>TRBV19|few|TRBD1|TRBJ1-2
TGTGCCAGTACCCTCTTCGGCGTAGGGGGCAACTATGGCTACACCTTC
CASTLFGVGGNYGYTF
>TRBV6-1|-|-|TRBJ1-5
TGTGCCAGCAGTGACAACGGACAGTTCAATCAGCCCCAGCATTTT
CASSDNGQFNQPQHF
>TRBV5-1|-|-|TRBJ2-7
TGCGCCAGCAGCTTGGCCAACTCCTACGAGCAGTACTTC
CASSLANSYEQYF
>TRBV5-1|-|TRBD2|TRBJ2-3
TGCGCCAGCAGCTTGGTCGGTAGCGGGAGCGCAGATACGCAGTATTTT
CASSLVGSGSADTQYF
>TRBV13|-|TRBD1|TRBJ2-5
TGTGCCAGCAGCAACGGAAGGGGGCGGCAAGAGACCCAGTACTTC
CASSNGRGRQETQYF
>TRBV7-9|once|-|TRBJ1-3
TGTGCCAGCAGCCTCGGGGGGGCTGGAAACACCATATATTTT
CASSLGGAGNTIYF
>TRBV18|few|TRBD1|TRBJ1-4
TGTGCCAGCAGGGACAGGGAAAATAATGAAAAACTGTTTTTT
CASRDRENNEKLFF
>TRBV2|-|-|TRBJ1-2
TGTGCCAGCAGTTCTTACACAACAGGGAGCCACTACACCTTC
CASSSYTTGSHYTF
>TRBV3-1/TRBV3-2|-|TRBD1|TRBJ2-5
TGTGCCAGCAGCCCCGGGACAGGGAAGACAGAGACCCAGTACTTC
CASSPGTGKTETQYF
>TRBV27|once|TRBD1|TRBJ2-7
TGTGCCAGCAGTTTGACCACAGGGGTTGAGCAGTACTTC
CASSLTTGVEQYF
>TRBV2|-|-|TRBJ1-2
TGTGCCAGCAGTGAGGCCCCCGGGGGAATAAACTATGGCTACACCTTC
CASSEAPGGINYGYTF
>TRBV5-1|-|-|TRBJ1-3
TGCGCCAGCAGCTTCTCCTTACCGGGATTCTCTGGAAACACCATATATTTT
CASSFSLPGFSGNTIYF
>TRBV2|few|TRBD2|TRBJ2-1
TGTGCCAGCAGTTTTACGTTAGCGGGAGGTTCCTACAATGAGCAGTTCTTC
CASSFTLAGGSYNEQFF
>TRBV28|few|-|TRBJ1-5
TGTGCCAGCAGTTTTCAACAGGGAGAGCAGCCCCAGCATTTT
CASSFQQGEQPQHF
>TRBV30|-|-|TRBJ1-2
TGTGCCTGGAGAGCGGGGGGCTATGGCTACACCTTC
CAWRAGGYGYTF
>TRBV5-1|-|TRBD2|TRBJ2-1
TGCGCCAGCAGACCTGGACTAGACTACAATGAGCAGTTCTTC
CASRPGLDYNEQFF
>TRBV19|-|-|TRBJ1-2
TGTGCCAGTAGTACCGGGTTTGACGGCTACACCTTC
CASSTGFDGYTF
>TRBV28|-|-|TRBJ1-5
TGTGCCAGCAGTCCTCTCAATCAGCCCCAGCATTTT
CASSPLNQPQHF
>TRBV5-6|-|-|TRBJ2-7
TGTGCCAGCAGCTTTTACAGCTTCTACGAGCAGTACTTC
CASSFYSFYEQYF
>TRBV10-1|-|TRBD1|TRBJ2-2
TGCGCCAGCAGTGAGGCCAGGGGGCGCCCCGGGGAGCTGTTTTTT
CASSEARGRPGELFF
>TRBV5-1|-|-|TRBJ1-2
TGCGCCAGCAGCAGTGGGACTCTGCTTGGCTACACCTTC
CASSSGTLLGYTF
>TRBV4-1|-|TRBD2|TRBJ2-3
TGCGCCAGCAGCCAAGACGGACTAGCGGGATCTACAGATACGCAGTATTTT
CASSQDGLAGSTDTQYF
>TRBV9|-|-|TRBJ1-6
TGTGCCAGCAGCGTAGGGCCAGGAGGGGATAACACCCTCCGGAGTTCACCCCTCCACTTT
CASSVGPGGDNTLRSSPLHF
>TRBV29-1|once|TRBD1|TRBJ1-2
TGCAGCGTTCAGAACAGGGGGGATGGCTACACCTTC
CSVQNRGDGYTF